What follows describes a single TCR beta chain. Its cognate antigen is unknown. The TCR beta cDNA libraries carried unique molecular identifiers. In TCRdb, the PCR reads were re-called with MiXCR into one record per CDR3 protein. The sample includes about half a million distinct CDR3 sequences, less than 45% of them seen just once. The source of the sample is a study of post-analysis software for immune sequencing data. Study-wide findings and caveats: TRBV segments more frequent in patients than in controls numbered roughly 5 and included TRBV5-6, TRBV5-1 and TRBV20-1.

Germline assignment: CDR1 ENHRY and CDR2 SYGVKD. CDR3 length: 13 residues. What was sequenced was blood. This sequence originates from a girl aged 5 to 17 with multiple sclerosis. V gene TRBV10-3 combines with J gene TRBJ1-1, with TRBD1 matching 7 bases. CDR3 amino acids: CGAHGQVNTEAFF. The DNA of the CDR3 is TGTGGGGCCCACGGACAGGTGAACACTGAAGCTTTCTTT.